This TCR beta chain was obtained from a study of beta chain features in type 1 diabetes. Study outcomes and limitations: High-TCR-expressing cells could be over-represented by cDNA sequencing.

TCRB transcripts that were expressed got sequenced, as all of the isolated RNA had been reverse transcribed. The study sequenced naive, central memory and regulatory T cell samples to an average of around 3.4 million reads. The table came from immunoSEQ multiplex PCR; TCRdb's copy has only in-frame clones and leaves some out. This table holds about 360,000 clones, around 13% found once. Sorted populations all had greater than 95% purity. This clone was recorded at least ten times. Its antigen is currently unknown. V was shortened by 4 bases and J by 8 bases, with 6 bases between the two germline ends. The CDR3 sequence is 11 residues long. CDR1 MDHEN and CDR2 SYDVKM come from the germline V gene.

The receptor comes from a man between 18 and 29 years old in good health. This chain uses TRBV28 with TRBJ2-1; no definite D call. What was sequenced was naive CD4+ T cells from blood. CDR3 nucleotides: TGTGCCAGCAGTTCGAGGCATGAGCAGTTCTTC. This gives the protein CASSSRHEQFF.